This is a list of T cell receptor beta chains from one sample in a study of glioma-infiltrating T cells after dendritic cell vaccination. Here immunoSEQ multiplex PCR was the method, and the copy in TCRdb shows in-frame clones only, minus some. Here the sample spans under 75,000 clones, more than 75% being singletons. The material sequenced was blood, taken after dendritic cell vaccination. The receptors here all came from a human donor with glioblastoma. Each CDR3 is given with its conserved first and last residue. Each record gives: clone size, D gene, V gene, J gene, CDR3 DNA, CDR3 protein. The D gene is left open where the match is weak. Not all rows give a size; the values are once, few, many and, for expanded clones, a class.

>-|-|TRBV6-5|TRBJ1-6
TGTGCCAGCAGCTCCGGGACATCTTCACCCCTCCACTTT
CASSSGTSSPLHF
>few|TRBD1|TRBV6-5|TRBJ2-7
TGTGCCAGCAGTGGCCTGACAGGGGGCTTCAACGAGCAGTACTTC
CASSGLTGGFNEQYF
>-|TRBD2|TRBV28|TRBJ2-7
TGTGCCAGCAGTCATTTAAGCGGGGGGGACTACGAGCAGTACTTC
CASSHLSGGDYEQYF
>-|TRBD1|TRBV2|TRBJ2-2
TGTGCCAGCATCGGGGGACAGGGAGCCGGGGAGCTGTTTTTT
CASIGGQGAGELFF
>few|TRBD1|TRBV6-4|TRBJ2-3
TGTGCCAGCAGTGACGGGACAGGGGGCACAGATACGCAGTATTTT
CASSDGTGGTDTQYF
>-|TRBD1|TRBV30|TRBJ1-5
TGTGCCTGGAGTGGGGGGACAGGGGCAGCCCAGCATTTT
CAWSGGTGAAQHF
>-|-|TRBV6-1|TRBJ2-7
TGTGCCAGCAGTGAAGCGGGGGACAACTACGAGCAGTACTTC
CASSEAGDNYEQYF
>-|-|TRBV27|TRBJ1-2
TGTGCCAGCAGTTTATCGCCCGGTTCCTATGGCTACACCTTC
CASSLSPGSYGYTF
>-|-|TRBV7-2|TRBJ2-7
TGTGCCAGCAGTACTACAGGGAGCTCCTACGAGCAGTACTTC
CASSTTGSSYEQYF
>-|-|TRBV18|TRBJ2-3
TGTGCCAGCTCACCAGAGGGTGGGGATACGCAGTATTTT
CASSPEGGDTQYF
>-|-|TRBV11-2|TRBJ2-1
TGTGCCAGCAGCTCGAGACTAGTTCGTGACAATGAGCAGTTCTTC
CASSSRLVRDNEQFF
>-|-|TRBV7-9|TRBJ2-1
TGTGCCAGCAGCCCCGAAGGGAGGTTGGAGTACAATGAGCAGTTCTTC
CASSPEGRLEYNEQFF
>-|-|TRBV30|TRBJ2-3
TGTGCCTGGATGCAGGGAGATACGCAGTATTTT
CAWMQGDTQYF
>-|-|TRBV14|TRBJ1-2
TGTGCCAGCAGCCAAGTGTCGGGGTCTGGCTACACCTTC
CASSQVSGSGYTF
>-|-|TRBV18|TRBJ1-2
TGTGCCAGCTCACCCGGGGAGAACTATGGCTACACCTTC
CASSPGENYGYTF